Each of the 19 T cell receptor beta chains below was sequenced from the same sample in a study of cytomegalovirus exposure and HLA in healthy donors. PCR used 60 Vbeta primers and 13 Jbeta primers. The assay was immunoSEQ multiplex PCR, and TCRdb's table has in-frame clones only and misses some. Among around 100,000 clones listed, over 60% were seen once. The sample was PBMCs. The receptor source for this set is a man aged 55-75 years in good health and CMV-seropositive.

This rearrangement joins TRBV7-9 to TRBJ1-5; 12 nucleotides agree with TRBD1. Germline trimming cut 5 bases from V and 4 bases from J; bases unmatched to any gene: 9. CDR3 size: 17 residues. CDR1 is SEHNR, CDR2 FQNEAQ, per germline (reference sequence). The CDR3 DNA follows: TGTGCCAGCAGCCCGGGACAGGGGGCGGGCAGTAATCAGCCCCAGCATTTT. It specifies CASSPGQGAGSNQPQHF.

The chain couples TRBV25-1 to TRBJ2-2; TRBD2 is a possible D gene (5 bases). The length of the CDR3 is 13 residues. Germline values: CDR1 MGHDK, CDR2 SYGVNS. Between the trimmed V and J ends, which lost 6 bases and 7 bases, there was a span of 12 bases. CDR3 coding DNA: TGTGCCAGCAGGTCGTCCGGAGGCGGGGAGCTGTTTTTT. Its protein is CASRSSGGGELFF. Variable domain in full (rest from reference TRBV25-1 and TRBJ2-2): EADIYQTPRYLVIGTGKKITLECSQTMGHDKMYWYQQDPGMELHLIHYSYGVNSTEKGDLSSESTVSRIRTEHFPLTLESARPSHTSQYLCASRSSGGGELFFGEGSRLTVL.

There are a few counts of this clone. The V call is TRBV4-3, the J call TRBJ2-7; 10 bases agree with TRBD2. Germline CDR1 is LGHNA and CDR2 is YSLEER. The V and J ends lost 1 base and 4 bases, in that order; junction bases with no gene match: 4. The CDR3 runs 15 residues. In nucleotides, the CDR3 is TGCGCCAGCAGCCAAGGAGCGGGGGGGGTTTACGAGCAGTACTTC. Translation: CASSQGAGGVYEQYF.

The chain couples TRBV5-4 to TRBJ2-1; D possibly corresponds to TRBD1 (5 bases). CDR1 is SGHNT, CDR2 YYREEE, per germline (reference sequence). The V and J ends lost 2 bases and 4 bases respectively, with 10 bases between them. The CDR3 is 14 amino acids. Here the CDR3 DNA reads TGTGCCAGCAGCTTAGGGCAGGGTTACAATGAGCAGTTCTTC. Its protein product is CASSLGQGYNEQFF.

The chain employs TRBV15 and TRBJ2-2; 7 bases are shared with TRBD1. Trimming removed 1 base from V and 7 bases from J; junction bases left unmatched: 6. This CDR3 contains 15 residues. Per the germline V gene, CDR1 is LNHNV and CDR2 is YYDKDF (reference sequence). CDR3 nucleotides: TGTGCCACCAGCAGAGTAGGGGGCCCGAACGGGGAGCTGTTTTTT. The encoded protein is CATSRVGGPNGELFF.

This sequence joins TRBV5-8 and TRBJ2-5; 9 bases are shared with TRBD2. The CDR3 runs to 16 residues. Germline V gene lookup returns CDR1 SGHTS and CDR2 YDEGEE. The trim removed 4 bases at V and 10 bases at J, leaving 17 bases unmatched. The CDR3 DNA follows: TGTGCCAGCAGCCGCTGGGAAGGCCAGCGGGGGGTGCGCCAGTACTTC. Protein: CASSRWEGQRGVRQYF.

V gene TRBV6-6 combines with J gene TRBJ2-7; no firm D call. V was pared by 0 bases and J by 12 bases, with 12 bases between. Germline assignment: CDR1 MNHNY and CDR2 SVGAGI (reference sequence). CDR3 size: 12 residues. CDR3 loop: CASSYSQAGLYF. The CDR3 nucleotides are TGTGCCAGCAGTTACTCTCAGGCCGGTTTGTACTTC.

This chain joins TRBV10-3 and TRBJ2-3; 9 bases map to TRBD2. V lost 4 bases and J lost 1; bases outside the gene matches: 0. CDR1 and CDR2 from the germline V gene are ENHRY and SYGVKD. This CDR3 comprises 14 residues. CDR3 DNA sequence: TGTGCCATCAGTGGCGGGGGGGGCACAGATACGCAGTATTTT. This gives the protein CAISGGGGTDTQYF.

The chain joins TRBV7-3 to TRBJ2-1, with 8 bases that match TRBD2. The CDR3 covers 17 residues. Germline-derived CDR1 and CDR2 are SGHTA and FQGTGA. With 4 bases clipped from V and 2 bases from J, the junction kept 10 bases outside the gene matches. CDR3: CASSSPVAGSAYNEQFF. CDR3 in DNA: TGTGCCAGCAGCTCACCGGTAGCGGGGTCGGCCTACAATGAGCAGTTCTTC.

Remarks on this clone: Its ends do not fully match the called genes, so a read error is possible. This chain uses TRBV7-9 with TRBJ1-1; D possibly corresponds to TRBD1 (5 bases). The V gene's germline CDR1 is SEHNR and CDR2 FQNEAQ (reference sequence). The CDR3 extends over 13 amino acids. CDR3 in DNA: TGTTCCAGCAGCTTTTGGGGGGGTGCTGAAGCTTTCTTT. Encoded protein: CSSSFWGGAEAFF.

The chain is built from TRBV7-9 and TRBJ2-3; 10 nucleotides align to TRBD2. After removal of 0 bases from V and 1 base from J, the junction contained 10 bases not matched to a gene. The CDR3 length is 19 residues. In germline, CDR1 is SEHNR, CDR2 FQNEAQ (reference sequence). The DNA of the CDR3 is TGTGCCAGCAGCTTAGCGCGTCTAGCGGGGGCCTCGCGCACAGATACGCAGTATTTT. It codes for CASSLARLAGASRTDTQYF.

The chain links TRBV7-2 to TRBJ2-2; 8 bases align to TRBD1. The CDR3 totals 18 residues. Unmatched junction bases numbered 13, after V lost 1 base and J lost 6 bases. The germline V gene has CDR1 SGHTA and CDR2 FQGNSA. The CDR3 loop reads CASSLVPPGQGAAGELFF. As DNA, the CDR3 is TGTGCCAGCAGCTTAGTTCCGCCCGGGCAGGGGGCCGCCGGGGAGCTGTTTTTT.

V is TRBV10-1 and J is TRBJ2-5; D not certain. The V gene lost 6 bases and the J gene lost 1 base, with 3 bases spanning the gap. The V gene's germline CDR1 is WNHNN and CDR2 SYGVQD (reference sequence). This CDR3 is 11 amino acids long. This CDR3 is CASRAQETQYF. Written as DNA, the CDR3 is TGCGCCAGCAGGGCCCAAGAGACCCAGTACTTC.

V gene TRBV14 combines with J gene TRBJ2-7; 8 positions agree with TRBD2. V lost 4 bases, J lost 7 bases, and 6 bases stayed unmatched. CDR3 size: 13 residues. Germline V gene sequence: CDR1 SGHDN, CDR2 FVKESK. CDR3 region: CASSPGLALEQYF. The CDR3 DNA sequence: TGTGCCAGCAGCCCCGGACTAGCTTTGGAGCAGTACTTC.

The rearrangement joins TRBV28 to TRBJ1-2; 11 bases are a match to TRBD1. With 5 bases clipped from V and 8 bases from J, the junction kept 7 bases outside the gene matches. The CDR3 spans 14 residues. The germline CDR1 and CDR2 sequences are MDHEN and SYDVKM. The CDR3 bases are TGTGCCAGCAGTCCAGGACAGGGGGCAGGAGGCTACACCTTC. This translates into CASSPGQGAGGYTF.

The rearrangement uses TRBV9 and TRBJ2-3; 11 positions match TRBD1. The junction had 4 bases not matched to a gene; V was cut back by 3 bases and J by 1 base. Germline loops: CDR1 SGDLS, CDR2 YYNGEE. This CDR3 region has 16 residues. The CDR3 nucleotides read TGTGCCAGCAGCGGGGGACAGGGGGATGGCACAGATACGCAGTATTTT. Its translation: CASSGGQGDGTDTQYF.

This clone was found a few times. The chain has TRBV5-5 and TRBJ2-7; D perhaps matches TRBD1 (5 bases). CDR1 SGHKS and CDR2 YYEKEE come from the germline V gene (reference sequence). V lost 3 bases and J 1 base, leaving 14 bases between the germline ends. This CDR3 is built from 15 residues. The CDR3 protein is CASSSWTSGSYEQYF. The CDR3 nucleotides are TGTGCCAGCAGCTCCTGGACATCCGGATCCTACGAGCAGTACTTC.

In this sample, this clone turned up a few times. V is TRBV10-1 and J is TRBJ1-1, with D unresolved. Germline assignment: CDR1 WNHNN and CDR2 SYGVQD (reference sequence). The CDR3 is 14 residues long. Trimming pared 6 bases from V and 1 base from J, leaving 12 bases between. The DNA for the CDR3 is TGCGCCAGCAGCCCCGGCCGGGGGAACACTGAAGCTTTCTTT. Amino acid sequence: CASSPGRGNTEAFF.

This clone was counted only a few times. V is TRBV11-2 and J is TRBJ1-1, with 7 bases that match TRBD1. The CDR3 consists of 15 residues. With V trimmed by 4 bases and J by 12 bases, 17 bases remained unmatched. CDR1 is SGHAT, CDR2 FQNNGV, per germline. CDR3: CASSSLNRGRWMTFF. The CDR3 bases are TGTGCCAGCAGCTCGTTAAACAGGGGTAGGTGGATGACTTTCTTT.